The clone carrying this T cell receptor (beta chain) was seen just once. This sample stems from a study of blood T cell repertoires in COVID-19. The data were produced by immunoSEQ multiplex PCR, yet TCRdb's version contains in-frame clones alone and is incomplete. The sample yields 150,000 to 200,000 clones, 80% seen once. This TCR came from a man aged 35 to 55 who had recovered from COVID-19. Sequencing was carried out using PBMCs or T cells enriched from blood (not recorded which).

The CDR3 DNA follows: TGTGCTAGTGGTTTACCTCCCGGGACTAGCGGGCCTGGGACAGATACGCAGTATTTT. Amino acid sequence: CASGLPPGTSGPGTDTQYF. This rearrangement joins TRBV12-5 to TRBJ2-3, with 12 bases lining up with TRBD2. The germline V gene has CDR1 LGHNT and CDR2 FRNRAP. The junction had 13 bases not matched to a gene; V was cut back by 3 bases and J by 3 bases. The CDR3 spans 19 residues.